A selection of T cell receptor beta chains follows, all from one sample in a study of T cell responses to AZD1222 COVID-19 vaccine. This table comes from immunoSEQ multiplex PCR, and its TCRdb copy is limited to in-frame clones, with some not included. This sample yields about 120,000 clones, of which about 93% are seen a single time; more than 4.5% belongs to the top ten. This specimen consisted of peripheral blood, obtained 28 days after the second AZD1222 dose. The receptors were gathered from an adult who received the AZD1222 COVID-19 vaccine. CDR3s include the opening cysteine and the closing phenylalanine or tryptophan. A D gene is named only where the DNA matches it firmly. Expanded clones get a size class; other rows say once, few or many, or leave the size out.

>TRBV19|NA|TRBJ1-2|NA
CASRATGRRGYTF
TGTGCCAGTAGAGCTACAGGGAGGAGAGGCTACACCTTC
>TRBV7-9|NA|TRBJ2-1|TRBD2
CASSDGTSNFDEQFF
TGTGCCAGCAGCGACGGGACTAGCAATTTTGATGAGCAGTTCTTC
>TRBV5-1|NA|TRBJ2-1|NA
CASKISRRREQFF
TGCGCCAGCAAAATCTCCCGGAGACGTGAGCAGTTCTTC
>TRBV19|NA|TRBJ2-3|TRBD1
CASSIRGQSRGDTQYF
TGTGCCAGTAGTATAAGGGGACAGAGCCGGGGAGATACGCAGTATTTT
>TRBV27|NA|TRBJ1-2|NA
CASSLNSRQGGQGYTF
TGTGCCAGCAGTTTAAATTCCCGGCAAGGCGGGCAGGGCTACACCTTC
>TRBV27|NA|TRBJ2-3|TRBD2
CASSLYLAGGTDTQYF
TGTGCCAGCAGTTTATACCTAGCGGGGGGCACAGATACGCAGTATTTT
>TRBV19|few|TRBJ1-2|NA
CASSQGSDYGYTF
TGTGCCAGTAGTCAGGGGTCTGACTATGGCTACACCTTC
>TRBV6-6|NA|TRBJ1-5|NA
CASSVSDSNQPQHF
TGTGCCAGCAGTGTCAGTGATAGCAATCAGCCCCAGCATTTT
>TRBV11-2|NA|TRBJ1-6|NA
CASSPEGGGIDSPLHF
TGTGCCAGCAGCCCAGAAGGGGGAGGGATTGATTCACCCCTCCACTTT
>TRBV5-6|NA|TRBJ1-2|NA
CASSSKAVEYGYTF
TGTGCCAGCAGTTCCAAGGCGGTAGAATATGGCTACACCTTC
>TRBV12-5|NA|TRBJ1-2|NA
CASGFRVGGHTF
TGTGCTAGTGGTTTCCGAGTTGGGGGACACACCTTC
>TRBV7-3|NA|TRBJ1-6|NA
CASSPGHVRSPLHF
TGTGCCAGCAGTCCTGGACATGTTCGTTCACCCCTCCACTTT
>TRBV6-2/TRBV6-3|NA|TRBJ1-1|NA
CASSYSPRMNTEAFF
TGTGCCAGCAGTTATAGCCCAAGGATGAACACTGAAGCTTTCTTT
>TRBV6-2/TRBV6-3|NA|TRBJ2-1|TRBD2
CASSFRTSGRDEQFF
TGTGCCAGCAGTTTCCGGACTAGCGGGAGGGATGAGCAGTTCTTC
>TRBV10-3|once|TRBJ2-3|NA
CAISDGSYTDTQYF
TGTGCCATCAGTGACGGGTCCTACACAGATACGCAGTATTTT
>TRBV19|NA|TRBJ1-5|NA
CASSIGTRQPQHF
TGTGCCAGTAGTATCGGCACGCGGCAGCCCCAGCATTTT
>TRBV4-3|NA|TRBJ2-5|NA
CASSQDVGSGETQYF
TGCGCCAGCAGCCAAGATGTCGGAAGCGGAGAGACCCAGTACTTC
>TRBV24-1|NA|TRBJ2-7|TRBD1
CATSDLVRGRHYEQYF
TGTGCCACCAGTGATTTGGTCAGGGGGCGTCACTACGAGCAGTACTTC
>TRBV19|NA|TRBJ1-5|TRBD1
CASTADRGDNQPQHF
TGTGCCAGTACCGCTGACAGGGGAGACAATCAGCCCCAGCATTTT
>TRBV7-9|NA|TRBJ2-1|NA
CASSLRGDSALGEQFF
TGTGCCAGCAGCTTACGGGGGGACAGCGCCTTGGGGGAGCAGTTCTTC
>TRBV5-1|NA|TRBJ1-1|NA
CASSLAVSTAEAFF
TGCGCCAGCAGCTTGGCCGTTTCGACGGCTGAAGCTTTCTTT
>TRBV19|NA|TRBJ1-3|NA
CASSPGNTIYF
TGTGCCAGTAGCCCCGGAAACACCATATATTTT
>TRBV19|NA|TRBJ2-1|TRBD1
CPSRRQGAAYNEQFF
TGTCCCAGTAGACGACAGGGGGCTGCCTACAATGAGCAGTTCTTC
>TRBV5-6|once|TRBJ1-2|NA
CASSVLTGSGGYTF
TGTGCCAGCAGCGTCTTAACAGGGAGCGGTGGCTACACCTTC
>TRBV21-1|NA|TRBJ2-2|NA
CASSKSVAGELFF
TGTGCCAGCAGCAAATCAGTGGCCGGGGAGCTGTTTTTT
>TRBV6-2/TRBV6-3|NA|TRBJ1-6|NA
CASSYPGRTGAPLHF
TGTGCCAGCAGTTACCCGGGCCGGACGGGGGCACCCCTCCACTTT
>TRBV25-1|once|TRBJ2-3|TRBD2
CASSELGTSGVTDTQYF
TGTGCCAGCAGTGAATTAGGGACTAGCGGGGTCACAGATACGCAGTATTTT
>TRBV7-6|NA|TRBJ1-2|NA
CASSHHIETEQPYGYTF
TGTGCCAGCAGCCACCATATTGAGACGGAACAGCCATATGGCTACACCTTC
>TRBV9|NA|TRBJ1-2|NA
CASSGAGPNYGYTF
TGTGCCAGCAGCGGGGCAGGGCCTAACTATGGCTACACCTTC
>TRBV19|NA|TRBJ2-2|NA
CASRYSGVNTGELFF
TGTGCCAGTAGATATAGCGGAGTCAACACCGGGGAGCTGTTTTTT
>TRBV7-9|NA|TRBJ2-2|NA
CASTGTENTGELFF
TGTGCCAGCACCGGGACGGAGAACACCGGGGAGCTGTTTTTT
>TRBV2|NA|TRBJ1-5|TRBD1
CASSLETGGNQPQHF
TGTGCCAGCAGTCTTGAGACAGGGGGCAATCAGCCCCAGCATTTT
>TRBV6-1|NA|TRBJ2-5|TRBD2
CASSTSGQETQYF
TGTGCCAGCAGCACTAGCGGCCAAGAGACCCAGTACTTC
>TRBV30|NA|TRBJ1-2|TRBD1
CAWTDRGEYGYTF
TGTGCCTGGACGGACAGGGGGGAATATGGCTACACCTTC
>TRBV25-1|NA|TRBJ1-4|NA
CASIDDSANEKLFF
TGTGCCAGCATTGACGACAGCGCTAATGAAAAACTGTTTTTT
>TRBV5-1|NA|TRBJ2-7|TRBD2
CASSGRTSGYEQYF
TGCGCCAGCAGCGGACGGACTAGCGGTTACGAGCAGTACTTC
>TRBV9|NA|TRBJ2-5|NA
CASSPGGAPRVETQYF
TGTGCCAGCAGCCCAGGTGGAGCCCCGAGAGTCGAGACCCAGTACTTC
>TRBV14|few|TRBJ2-7|TRBD2
CASSHTSGYEQYF
TGTGCCAGCAGCCACACTAGCGGCTACGAGCAGTACTTC
>TRBV27|NA|TRBJ1-5|NA
CASSTGFRSNQPQHF
TGTGCCAGCAGTACCGGCTTTCGGAGCAATCAGCCCCAGCATTTT
>TRBV7-2|NA|TRBJ2-1|TRBD2
CASSLGLAVNNEQFF
TGTGCCAGCAGCTTAGGGCTAGCGGTTAACAATGAGCAGTTCTTC
>TRBV19|once|TRBJ2-7|TRBD2
CASSMSGGNYEQYF
TGTGCCAGTAGTATGAGCGGGGGGAACTACGAGCAGTACTTC
>TRBV9|NA|TRBJ2-3|TRBD2
CASSVEAGGPGDTQYF
TGTGCCAGCAGCGTAGAAGCGGGGGGGCCTGGAGATACGCAGTATTTT
>TRBV27|NA|TRBJ1-6|NA
CASSSGNSPLHF
TGTGCCAGCAGTTCAGGGAATTCACCCCTCCACTTT
>TRBV10-3|NA|TRBJ1-3|NA
CAIRGTNSGNTIYF
TGTGCCATCAGAGGGACAAACTCTGGAAACACCATATATTTT
>TRBV18|NA|TRBJ1-1|NA
CASTAQNVGTEAFF
TGTGCCAGCACCGCCCAGAACGTCGGCACTGAAGCTTTCTTT
>TRBV7-3|NA|TRBJ2-3|NA
CASSLNAVGTDTQYF
TGTGCCAGCAGCTTAAACGCTGTCGGCACAGATACGCAGTATTTT
>TRBV18|NA|TRBJ2-7|TRBD1
CASSPQGTGIYEQYF
TGTGCCAGCTCACCACAAGGGACAGGGATCTACGAGCAGTACTTC
>TRBV12-3/TRBV12-4|NA|TRBJ2-3|NA
CASSSTGTDTQYF
TGTGCCAGCAGTTCTACAGGGACAGATACGCAGTATTTT
>TRBV19|NA|TRBJ1-1|TRBD1
CASSLTGGFEAFF
TGTGCCAGTAGTTTAACAGGGGGATTCGAAGCTTTCTTT
>TRBV6-4|NA|TRBJ1-2|NA
CASSPSGRDGYTF
TGTGCCAGCAGTCCCAGTGGGCGGGATGGCTACACCTTC
>TRBV5-4|NA|TRBJ1-2|TRBD1
CASSPSTGERLYGYTF
TGTGCCAGCAGCCCTTCGACAGGGGAGAGGCTCTATGGCTACACCTTC